These 28 T cell receptor beta chains originate from one sample sequenced in a study of Graves' ophthalmopathy and Graves' hyperthyroidism. Amplified material comprised TCR beta CDR3 regions derived from RNA transcripts. HTBI primers were used in a first-round RT-PCR, which preceded a second-round multiplex PCR. One entry per CDR3 protein results from TCRdb running MiXCR on the multiplex PCR reads. The sample yields 350,000 to 450,000 distinct CDR3 sequences, about 17% seen once. Sequencing input: peripheral blood. Receptor source: a woman aged 18-29 years with Graves' ophthalmopathy.

The chain recombines TRBV4-3 with TRBJ1-1; TRBD1 aligns across 7 bases. Trimming cost V 0 bases and J 3 bases; bases outside gene matches: 4. The length of the CDR3 is 15 residues. Germline V gives CDR1 LGHNA, CDR2 YSLEER. This chain's CDR3 is CASSQEEGAYTEAFF. The CDR3 nucleotides read TGCGCCAGCAGCCAAGAGGAGGGGGCATACACTGAAGCTTTCTTT.

The table lists this clonotype with many counts. This chain joins TRBV3-1 and TRBJ2-5; a possible D gene is TRBD2 (6 bases). V was cut by 4 bases and J by 7 bases, with 19 bases left in between. CDR1 is LGHDT, CDR2 YNNKEL, per germline (reference sequence). The CDR3 consists of 15 residues. The CDR3 DNA is TGTGCCAGCAGCCCCCCCCCCGGGGGAGGAGGGACCCAGTACTTC. Residues: CASSPPPGGGGTQYF.

This clonotype occurred a few times. V usage is TRBV6-1 and J usage is TRBJ1-5, with no clear D. Germline V lookup: CDR1 MNHNS, CDR2 SASEGT. This CDR3 spans 14 amino acids. V was shortened by 2 bases and J by 3 bases, with 8 bases between the two germline ends. CDR3 region: CASSESGPNQPQHF. For the CDR3, the DNA is TGTGCCAGCAGTGAAAGTGGGCCCAATCAGCCCCAGCATTTT.

This clonotype appeared a single time. CDR3 loop: CASTNDRSHGYTF. CDR3 coding DNA: TGTGCCAGCACTAATGACAGGAGTCACGGCTACACCTTC. This chain connects TRBV6-1 to TRBJ1-2; a weak D match, TRBD1 (6 bases). This CDR3 is 13 amino acids long. Trimming took off 7 bases at V and 8 bases at J, with 17 bases between the two ends. CDR1 is MNHNS and CDR2 is SASEGT in the germline V gene.

This clonotype was observed at least ten times. V and J are TRBV28 and TRBJ1-1; D is ambiguous. Germline V lookup: CDR1 MDHEN, CDR2 SYDVKM. V gave up 7 bases and J gave up 4 bases, with 13 bases separating them. The CDR3 covers 13 residues. The CDR3 is CASIPNSGTEAFF. DNA of the CDR3: TGTGCCAGCATCCCGAACAGCGGCACTGAAGCTTTCTTT.

This clonotype was detected ten times or more. The chain has TRBV19 and TRBJ1-1, with D possibly TRBD1 on 6 matching bases. From germline, CDR1 is LNHDA and CDR2 SQIVND (reference sequence). V was cut by 4 bases and J by 5 bases, with 17 bases left in between. The CDR3 covers 15 residues. DNA for the CDR3: TGTGCCAGTAGTACCGAGCCTTCGGGGGCTACTGAAGCTTTCTTT. Encoded protein: CASSTEPSGATEAFF. The full variable domain, in which reference TRBV19 and TRBJ1-1 provide the parts outside the CDR3, is DGGITQSPKYLFRKEGQNVTLSCEQNLNHDAMYWYRQDPGQGLRLIYYSQIVNDFQKGDIAEGYSVSREKKESFPLTVTSAQKNPTAFYLCASSTEPSGATEAFFGQGTRLTVV.

This clonotype was counted many times. The rearrangement links TRBV7-2 to TRBJ2-7; TRBD2 might be the D (7 bases). From germline, CDR1 is SGHTA and CDR2 FQGNSA. The CDR3 is 14 residues long. The germline V and J ends were trimmed by 1 base and 3 bases, with 10 bases remaining between them. The CDR3 DNA reads as TGTGCCAGCAGCTTAGTAGGGGGGGGCTACGAGCAGTACTTC. Translation gives CASSLVGGGYEQYF.

The table lists this clonotype with many counts. This chain connects TRBV6-1 to TRBJ1-6; D perhaps matches TRBD1 (6 bases). The germline V gene has CDR1 MNHNS and CDR2 SASEGT. This CDR3 is built from 17 residues. V lost 5 bases, J lost 0 bases, and 14 bases lay in between. The CDR3 region has the DNA TGTGCCAGCAGTCGTCCTCAGGGGAGCTCCTATAATTCACCCCTCCACTTT. It specifies CASSRPQGSSYNSPLHF.

This clonotype appeared many times. The chain recombines TRBV29-1 with TRBJ1-5; 7 nucleotides line up with TRBD1. The CDR3 consists of 12 residues. Germline-derived CDR1 and CDR2 are SQVTM and ANQGSEA. With 7 bases clipped from V and 3 bases from J, the junction kept 3 bases outside the gene matches. The CDR3 sequence: CSAGQPNQPQHF. CDR3 coding DNA: TGCAGCGCGGGACAGCCCAATCAGCCCCAGCATTTT. The whole variable domain, remainder taken from reference TRBV29-1 and TRBJ1-5, is SAVISQKPSRDICQRGTSLTIQCQVDSQVTMMFWYRQQPGQSLTLIATANQGSEATYESGFVIDKFPISRPNLTFSTLTVSNMSPEDSSIYLCSAGQPNQPQHFGDGTRLSIL.

Note on this clonotype: Here the CDR3 omits its conserved ending phenylalanine or tryptophan, so a read error is the likely source. This chain uses TRBV6-1 with TRBJ2-7; perhaps D is TRBD1 or TRBD2 (5 bases each). The germline V gene encodes CDR1 MNHNS and CDR2 SASEGT. The CDR3 is made up of 12 amino acids. The CDR3 here is CVTSGPSYEQYL. In nucleotides, the CDR3 is TGTGTCACATCGGGACCCTCCTACGAGCAGTACCTC.

This clonotype was seen ten or more times. This chain uses TRBV20-1 with TRBJ1-2; D may be TRBD1 (5 bases). Trimming shortened V by 6 bases and J by 5 bases, and 13 bases separated the two germline ends. In germline, CDR1 is DFQATT, CDR2 SNEGSKA (reference sequence). The CDR3 consists of 12 residues. CDR3 nucleotides: TGCAGTGCCCAGGACTGGGGGTATGGCTACACCTTC. Residues: CSAQDWGYGYTF.

This clonotype was counted many times. The chain uses TRBV13 and TRBJ1-5, with D tentatively TRBD1 (5 bases). CDR3 length: 20 amino acids. CDR1 and CDR2 (germline): PRHDT, FYEKMQ (reference sequence). V lost 5 bases, J lost 0 bases, and 26 bases lay in between. Here the CDR3 reads CASSPARGGLPDYSNQPQHF. In nucleotides, the CDR3 is TGTGCCAGCAGCCCCGCGCGGGGGGGTCTACCCGACTATAGCAATCAGCCCCAGCATTTT.

The rearrangement joins TRBV18 to TRBJ2-7; 15 positions agree with TRBD2. The CDR3 runs 18 residues. V trimming: 1 base; J trimming: 6 bases; junction bases outside the gene matches: 10. Per the germline V gene, CDR1 is KGHSH and CDR2 is LQKENI. The chain's CDR3 is CASSPQRPGLAGGSEQYF. Written as DNA, the CDR3 is TGTGCCAGCTCACCACAACGCCCGGGACTAGCGGGAGGTTCCGAGCAGTACTTC.

V gene TRBV5-1 combines with J gene TRBJ2-2; tentative D call: TRBD1 (5 bases). The CDR3 consists of 20 residues. V was clipped by 0 bases and J by 6 bases, with 27 bases between them. Germline V gene sequence: CDR1 SGHRS, CDR2 YFSETQ. CDR3 sequence: CASSLEARRALTNVSGELFF. CDR3 nucleotide sequence: TGCGCCAGCAGCTTGGAGGCTCGCAGGGCCCTTACCAATGTCTCCGGGGAGCTGTTTTTT.

This clonotype was detected many times. The V and J genes are TRBV27 and TRBJ2-5; D possibly uses TRBD1 or TRBD2 (7 bases each). V was pared by 4 bases and J by 4 bases, with 16 bases between. The CDR3 spans 15 residues. Germline V gene data show CDR1 as MNHEY and CDR2 as SMNVEV (reference sequence). The CDR3 is CASSSSTRGGETQYF. The CDR3, as DNA: TGTGCCAGCAGTTCCTCGACCAGGGGGGGAGAGACCCAGTACTTC.

This clonotype was seen a handful of times. This chain uses TRBV6-1 with TRBJ1-1; D not certain. The ends were cut back, 7 bases at V and 7 bases at J, with 16 bases in the middle. The CDR3 consists of 13 residues. The germline V gene has CDR1 MNHNS and CDR2 SASEGT. The CDR3 sequence is CASTITREGEAFF. The CDR3, as DNA: TGTGCCAGCACCATTACCCGGGAGGGTGAAGCTTTCTTT.

In regard to this clonotype: In this CDR3 the conserved last residue, phenylalanine or tryptophan, is missing, so a read error is likely. The chain uses TRBV6-1 and TRBJ2-7; 9 positions agree with TRBD2. V lost 1 base and J lost 0; bases outside the gene matches: 4. CDR1 and CDR2 (germline): MNHNS, SASEGT. This CDR3 comprises 16 residues. The CDR3 reads CASSEEPREGSYEQYS. The CDR3 coding sequence is TGTGCCAGCAGTGAAGAGCCGCGGGAGGGCTCCTACGAGCAGTACTCC.

As for this clonotype: The DNA is omitted, as the CDR3 cannot be located on it reliably, and the CDR3 follows TCRdb's listing. The chain combines TRBV6-2 or TRBV6-3 with TRBJ2-5; no check of the table's D call, TRBD2, against the DNA was made. Germline V gives CDR1 MNHEY, CDR2 SVGEGT. Inclusive of both ends, the CDR3 amounts to 20 amino acids. CDR3 in amino acids: CASSFYICSARRGPHETQYF.

The chain couples TRBV5-1 to TRBJ1-3; maybe TRBD1 (5 bases). The CDR3 totals 14 residues. Deletions cut 4 bases from V and 4 bases from J, with 12 bases between. Germline V lookup: CDR1 SGHRS, CDR2 YFSETQ. The CDR3 region is CASSEPGGGNTIYF. The CDR3 nucleotides are TGCGCCAGCAGCGAACCGGGGGGAGGAAACACCATATATTTT.

The gene calls are TRBV6-1 and TRBJ2-5; possibly TRBD2 for D (6 bases). CDR3 length: 14 amino acids. Germline CDR1 MNHNS, CDR2 SASEGT. V dropped 1 base and J dropped 5 bases, with 11 bases sitting between them. As DNA, the CDR3 is TGTGCCAGCAGTGAAGGGTCTAGCGTCGAGACCCAGTACTTC. Translation: CASSEGSSVETQYF.

The sample holds many counts of this clonotype. This chain uses TRBV6-1 with TRBJ2-3, with 8 bases that match TRBD2. V dropped 6 bases and J dropped 0; count of bases not matched to a gene: 5. Per germline, CDR1 MNHNS and CDR2 SASEGT. The CDR3 spans 15 residues. The chain's CDR3 is CASRKTSESTDTQYF. In DNA, the CDR3 is TGTGCCAGCAGGAAGACTAGCGAGAGCACAGATACGCAGTATTTT.

This clonotype was observed at least ten times. The V call is TRBV12-3 or TRBV12-4, the J call TRBJ2-2; D is possibly TRBD1 (6 bases). CDR3 length: 14 amino acids. The V gene lost 5 bases and the J gene lost 7 bases, with 14 bases spanning the gap. Here the CDR3 DNA reads TGTGCCAGCAGTCAAATGGCCAGGGGCGGGGAGCTGTTTTTT. This codes for CASSQMARGGELFF.

This clonotype was picked up many times. This CDR3 reads CASRYRGAYGYTF. The DNA for the CDR3 is TGTGCCAGCAGGTACAGGGGTGCCTATGGCTACACCTTC. The rearrangement uses TRBV27 and TRBJ1-2; 7 nucleotides match TRBD1. CDR3 length: 13 amino acids. Trimming cost V 6 bases and J 4 bases; bases outside gene matches: 5. Per the germline V gene, CDR1 is MNHEY and CDR2 is SMNVEV (reference sequence).

This clonotype was recorded at least ten times. This chain connects TRBV5-5 to TRBJ2-7; tentatively, D is TRBD1 or TRBD2 (5 bases each). The germline gives CDR1 SGHKS, CDR2 YYEKEE (reference sequence). V shed 0 bases and J shed 6 bases, with 13 bases lying between them. This CDR3 spans 14 amino acids. The CDR3 protein is CASSLAGDLGEQYF. Here the CDR3 DNA reads TGTGCCAGCAGCTTGGCCGGGGACCTCGGCGAGCAGTACTTC.

At least ten counts were recorded for this clonotype. This chain connects TRBV6-5 to TRBJ1-1; D not certain. The CDR3 length is 12 residues. Germline assignment: CDR1 MNHEY and CDR2 SVGAGI. With 3 bases removed from V and 6 bases from J, the gap between germline ends came to 8 bases. CDR3 protein: CASSYAIPEAFF. CDR3 sequence (DNA): TGTGCCAGCAGTTATGCTATACCTGAAGCTTTCTTT.

This clonotype was detected many times. The chain recombines TRBV6-1 with TRBJ2-7; D unresolved. Trimming cost V 3 bases and J 2 bases, with 14 bases left between them. From germline, CDR1 is MNHNS and CDR2 SASEGT. CDR3 length: 15 amino acids. The CDR3 region has the DNA TGTGCCAGCAGTGATGGGCCGTACGGCACCTACGAGCAGTACTTC. This sequence encodes CASSDGPYGTYEQYF.

This clonotype was counted ten times or more. The rearrangement joins TRBV5-1 to TRBJ1-2; possibly TRBD1 for D (6 bases). The V gene lost 5 bases and the J gene lost 4 bases, with 21 bases spanning the gap. Germline V gene data show CDR1 as SGHRS and CDR2 as YFSETQ. The CDR3 is 16 amino acids. The DNA of the CDR3 is TGCGCCAGCAGTCACACCCTAGGGGGGCTTCTCTATGGCTACACCTTC. It translates to CASSHTLGGLLYGYTF.

This clonotype was observed many times. The rearrangement uses TRBV11-1 and TRBJ2-7; 12 bases are a match to TRBD2. Germline CDR1 is SGHAT and CDR2 is FQDESV (reference sequence). J gave up 5 bases and V 1 base, and 6 bases lay outside the gene matches. This CDR3 region has 16 residues. As DNA, the CDR3 is TGTGCCAGCAGCTTAGTACTAGCGGGAGGCCCCAACGAGCAGTACTTC. Amino acids: CASSLVLAGGPNEQYF.